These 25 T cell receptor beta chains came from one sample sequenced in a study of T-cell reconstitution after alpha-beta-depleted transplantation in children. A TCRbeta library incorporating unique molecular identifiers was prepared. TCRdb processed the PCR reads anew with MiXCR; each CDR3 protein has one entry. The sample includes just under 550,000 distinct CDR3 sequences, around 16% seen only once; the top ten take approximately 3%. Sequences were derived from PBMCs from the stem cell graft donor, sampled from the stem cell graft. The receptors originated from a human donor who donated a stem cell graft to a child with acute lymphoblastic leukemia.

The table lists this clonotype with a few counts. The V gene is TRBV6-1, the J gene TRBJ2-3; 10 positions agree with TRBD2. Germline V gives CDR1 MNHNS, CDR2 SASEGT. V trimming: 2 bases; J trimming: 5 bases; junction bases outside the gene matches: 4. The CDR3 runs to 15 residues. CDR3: CASSELAGAKDTQYF. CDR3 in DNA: TGTGCCAGCAGTGAACTAGCGGGAGCTAAAGATACGCAGTATTTT.

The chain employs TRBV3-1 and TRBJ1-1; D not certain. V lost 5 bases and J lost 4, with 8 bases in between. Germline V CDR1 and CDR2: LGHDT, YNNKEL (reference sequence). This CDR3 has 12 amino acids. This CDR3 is CASSSGITEAFF. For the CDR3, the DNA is TGTGCCAGCAGCTCCGGGATCACTGAAGCTTTCTTT.

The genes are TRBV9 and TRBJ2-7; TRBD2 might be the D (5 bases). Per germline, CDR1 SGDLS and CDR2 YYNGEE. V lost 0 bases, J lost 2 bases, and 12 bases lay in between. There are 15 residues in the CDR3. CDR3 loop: CASSVGTGMTYEQYF. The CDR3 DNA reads TGTGCCAGCAGCGTAGGCACGGGGATGACCTACGAGCAGTACTTC.

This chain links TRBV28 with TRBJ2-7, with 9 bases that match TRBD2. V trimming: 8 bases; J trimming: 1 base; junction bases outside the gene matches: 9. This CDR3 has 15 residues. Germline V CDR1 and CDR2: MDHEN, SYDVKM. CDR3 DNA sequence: TGTGCCAGCTCCCGGGAGACTAGCGGTTCCTACGAGCAGTACTTC. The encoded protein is CASSRETSGSYEQYF.

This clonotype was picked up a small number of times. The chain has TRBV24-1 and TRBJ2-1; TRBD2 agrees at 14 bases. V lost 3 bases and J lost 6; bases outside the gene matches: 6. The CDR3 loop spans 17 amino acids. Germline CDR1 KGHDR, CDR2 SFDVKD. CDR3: CATSDPGTSGRGNEQFF. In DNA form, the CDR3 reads TGTGCCACCAGTGATCCGGGGACTAGCGGGAGAGGCAATGAGCAGTTCTTC.

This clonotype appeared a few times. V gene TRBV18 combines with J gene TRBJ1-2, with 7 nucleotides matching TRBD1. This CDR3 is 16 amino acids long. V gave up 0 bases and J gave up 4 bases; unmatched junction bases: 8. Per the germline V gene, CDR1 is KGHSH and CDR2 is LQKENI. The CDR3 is CASSPPRDSRSYGYTF. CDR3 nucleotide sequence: TGTGCCAGCTCACCACCGCGGGACAGTAGGAGCTATGGCTACACCTTC.

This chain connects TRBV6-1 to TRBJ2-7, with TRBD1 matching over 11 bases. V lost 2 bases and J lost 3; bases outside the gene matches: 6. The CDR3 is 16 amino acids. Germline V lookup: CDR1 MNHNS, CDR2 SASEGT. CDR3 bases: TGTGCCAGCAGTGAAAGGGACAGGGGGGGATACTACGAGCAGTACTTC. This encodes CASSERDRGGYYEQYF.

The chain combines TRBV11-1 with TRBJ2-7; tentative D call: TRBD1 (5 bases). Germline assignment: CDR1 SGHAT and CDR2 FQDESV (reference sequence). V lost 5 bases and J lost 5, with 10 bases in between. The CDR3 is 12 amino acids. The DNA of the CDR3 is TGTGCCAGCAGCCCCAGGGTCCACGAGCAGTACTTC. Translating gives CASSPRVHEQYF.

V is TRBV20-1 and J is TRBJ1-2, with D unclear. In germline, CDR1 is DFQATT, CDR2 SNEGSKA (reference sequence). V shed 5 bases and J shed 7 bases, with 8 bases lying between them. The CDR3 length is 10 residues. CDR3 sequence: CSAGPSGYTF. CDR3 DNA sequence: TGCAGTGCTGGCCCGAGTGGCTACACCTTC.

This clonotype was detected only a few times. DNA of the CDR3: TGTGCCAGCAAATCACCGGGACTAGCGGGAGTCAATGAGCAGTTCTTC. This gives the protein CASKSPGLAGVNEQFF. The V gene is TRBV6-1, the J gene TRBJ2-1, with 14 bases fitting TRBD2. Germline V gene sequence: CDR1 MNHNS, CDR2 SASEGT. The CDR3 has 16 residues. V was pared by 7 bases and J by 6 bases, with 8 bases of the junction left unmatched.

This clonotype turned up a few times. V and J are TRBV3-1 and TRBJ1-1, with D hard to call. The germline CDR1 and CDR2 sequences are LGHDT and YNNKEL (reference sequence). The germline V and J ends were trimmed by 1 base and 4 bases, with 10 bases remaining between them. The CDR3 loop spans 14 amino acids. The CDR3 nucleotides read TGTGCCAGCAGCCAAGGGCCCGACGGCACTGAAGCTTTCTTT. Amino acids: CASSQGPDGTEAFF.

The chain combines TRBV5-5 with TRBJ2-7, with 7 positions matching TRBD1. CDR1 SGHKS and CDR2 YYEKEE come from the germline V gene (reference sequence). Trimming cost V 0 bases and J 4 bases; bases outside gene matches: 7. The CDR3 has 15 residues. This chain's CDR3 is CASSLEAGGWYEQYF. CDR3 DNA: TGTGCCAGCAGCTTGGAGGCAGGGGGATGGTACGAGCAGTACTTC.

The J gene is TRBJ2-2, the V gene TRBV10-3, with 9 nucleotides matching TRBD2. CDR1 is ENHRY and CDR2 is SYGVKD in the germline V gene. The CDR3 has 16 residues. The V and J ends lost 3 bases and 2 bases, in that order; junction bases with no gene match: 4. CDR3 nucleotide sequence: TGTGCCATCAGTGAAATAGCGGGAGCCAACACCGGGGAGCTGTTTTTT. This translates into CAISEIAGANTGELFF.

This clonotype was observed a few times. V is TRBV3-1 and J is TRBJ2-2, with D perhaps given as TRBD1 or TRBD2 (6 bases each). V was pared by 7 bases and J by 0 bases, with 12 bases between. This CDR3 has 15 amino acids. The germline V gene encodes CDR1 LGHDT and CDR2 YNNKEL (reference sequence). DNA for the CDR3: TGTGCCAGCACGGGAGACAGGTCGAACACCGGGGAGCTGTTTTTT. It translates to CASTGDRSNTGELFF. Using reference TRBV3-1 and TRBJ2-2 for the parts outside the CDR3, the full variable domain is DTAVSQTPKYLVTQMGNDKSIKCEQNLGHDTMYWYKQDSKKFLKIMFSYNNKELIINETVPNRFSPKSPDKAHLNLHINSLELGDSAVYFCASTGDRSNTGELFFGEGSRLTVL.

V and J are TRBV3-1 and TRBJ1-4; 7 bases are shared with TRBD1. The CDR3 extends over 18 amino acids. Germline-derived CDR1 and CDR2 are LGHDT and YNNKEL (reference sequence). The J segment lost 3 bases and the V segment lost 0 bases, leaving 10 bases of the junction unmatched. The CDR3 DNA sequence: TGTGCCAGCAGCCAAGATCCCCTCGACAGGGATGCTAATGAAAAACTGTTTTTT. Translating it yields CASSQDPLDRDANEKLFF.

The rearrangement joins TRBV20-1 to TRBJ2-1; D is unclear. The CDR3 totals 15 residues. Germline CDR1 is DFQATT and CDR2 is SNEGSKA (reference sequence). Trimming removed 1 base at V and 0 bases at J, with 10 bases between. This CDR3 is CSARGHPSSYNEQFF. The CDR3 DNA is TGCAGTGCTAGAGGTCACCCCAGCTCCTACAATGAGCAGTTCTTC.

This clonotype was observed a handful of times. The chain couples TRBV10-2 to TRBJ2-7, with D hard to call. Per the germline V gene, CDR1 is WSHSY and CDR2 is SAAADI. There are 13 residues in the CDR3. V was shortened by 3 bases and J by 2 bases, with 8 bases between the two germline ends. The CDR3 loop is CASSDSWPYEQYF. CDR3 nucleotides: TGCGCCAGCAGTGACTCGTGGCCCTACGAGCAGTACTTC.

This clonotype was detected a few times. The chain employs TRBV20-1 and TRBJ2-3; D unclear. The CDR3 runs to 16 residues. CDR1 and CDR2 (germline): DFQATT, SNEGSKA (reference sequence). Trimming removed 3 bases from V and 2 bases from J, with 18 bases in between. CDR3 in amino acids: CSARAVGFENTDTQYF. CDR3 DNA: TGCAGTGCTAGGGCTGTCGGGTTTGAAAACACAGATACGCAGTATTTT.

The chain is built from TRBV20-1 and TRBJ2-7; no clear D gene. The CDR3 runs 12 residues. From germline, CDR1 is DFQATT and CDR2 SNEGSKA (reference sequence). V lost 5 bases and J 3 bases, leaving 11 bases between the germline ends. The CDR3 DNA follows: TGCAGTGCTCGCCTCGGAGTCTACGAGCAGTACTTC. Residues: CSARLGVYEQYF.

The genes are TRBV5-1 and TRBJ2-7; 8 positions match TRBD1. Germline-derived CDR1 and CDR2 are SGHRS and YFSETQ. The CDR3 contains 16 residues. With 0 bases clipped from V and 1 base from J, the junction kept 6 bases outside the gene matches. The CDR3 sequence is CASSLAGTGRSYEQYF. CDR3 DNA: TGCGCCAGCAGCTTGGCCGGGACAGGCCGATCCTACGAGCAGTACTTC.

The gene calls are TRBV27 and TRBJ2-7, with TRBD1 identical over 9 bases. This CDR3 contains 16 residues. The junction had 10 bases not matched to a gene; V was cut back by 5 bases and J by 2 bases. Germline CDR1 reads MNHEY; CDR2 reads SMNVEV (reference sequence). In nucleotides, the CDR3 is TGTGCCAGCAGTCATTACCTGGGACAGGGCACCTACGAGCAGTACTTC. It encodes CASSHYLGQGTYEQYF.

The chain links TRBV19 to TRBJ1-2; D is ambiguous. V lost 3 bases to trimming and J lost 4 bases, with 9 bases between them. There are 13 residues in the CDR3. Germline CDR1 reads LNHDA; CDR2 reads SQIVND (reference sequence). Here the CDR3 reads CASSIYGFYGYTF. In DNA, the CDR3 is TGTGCCAGTAGTATCTATGGATTCTATGGCTACACCTTC.

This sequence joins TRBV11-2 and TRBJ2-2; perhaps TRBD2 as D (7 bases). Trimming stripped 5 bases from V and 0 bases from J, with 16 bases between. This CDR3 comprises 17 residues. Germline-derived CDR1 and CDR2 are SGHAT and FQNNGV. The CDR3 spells CASSPPGGQSNTGELFF. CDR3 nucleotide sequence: TGTGCCAGCAGCCCCCCGGGAGGACAGTCGAACACCGGGGAGCTGTTTTTT.

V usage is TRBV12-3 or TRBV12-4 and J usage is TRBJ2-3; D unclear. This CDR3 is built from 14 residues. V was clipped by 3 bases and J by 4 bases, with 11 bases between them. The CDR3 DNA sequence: TGTGCCAGCAGTTTCCCTTTGACCCCAGATACGCAGTATTTT. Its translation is CASSFPLTPDTQYF.

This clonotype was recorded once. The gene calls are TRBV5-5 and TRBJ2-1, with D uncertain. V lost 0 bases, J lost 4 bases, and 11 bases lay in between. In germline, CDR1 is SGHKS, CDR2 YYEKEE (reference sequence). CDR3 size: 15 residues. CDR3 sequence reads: CASSLALGQYNEQFF. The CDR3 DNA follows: TGTGCCAGCAGCTTGGCCCTGGGCCAGTACAATGAGCAGTTCTTC.